The source of this T cell receptor beta chain is a study of T cells in Graves' hyperthyroidism and ophthalmopathy. Orbital computed tomography, thyroid ultrasound, serum thyroxine and TRAb, and clinical symptoms together informed the diagnoses. Many counts were recorded for this clonotype. What was amplified from RNA transcripts were TCR beta CDR3 regions. First-round RT-PCR of the TCR CDR3 relied on the HTBI primer set. A single record per CDR3 protein comes from TCRdb applying MiXCR to the multiplex PCR reads. The sample holds about 360,000 distinct CDR3 sequences, about 12% seen once. This TCR came from a woman younger than 35 with Graves' hyperthyroidism. Sequenced material: blood.

The CDR3 nucleotides read TGTGCCAGCAGCTTTGGGACTAGCGCCTACAATGAGCAGTTCTTC. This codes for CASSFGTSAYNEQFF. The chain combines TRBV7-3 with TRBJ2-1, with 10 nucleotides matching TRBD2. CDR1 is SGHTA, CDR2 FQGTGA, per germline. This CDR3 is built from 15 residues. The V gene end was trimmed by 3 bases and the J gene end by 2 bases; junction bases not matched to a gene: 1.